A single sample gave rise to the 16 T cell receptor beta chains below, sequenced in a study of blood T cell repertoires in COVID-19. Assay: immunoSEQ multiplex PCR; the TCRdb copy retains only in-frame clones and omits some. The table has just over 250,000 clones, over 70% seen once. Specimen: peripheral blood. The receptors come from a woman in her 70s with COVID-19, enrolled during active disease.

This chain links TRBV4-1 with TRBJ2-5; D is ambiguous. The CDR3 is made up of 16 amino acids. Germline CDR1 reads MGHRA; CDR2 reads YSYEKL. Trimming removed 1 base from V and 2 bases from J, with 14 bases in between. CDR3 coding DNA: TGCGCCAGCAGCCAAGGGGCCTTAGAAACTCAAGAGACCCAGTACTTC. Residues: CASSQGALETQETQYF.

Details on this clone: Other DNA sequences of this sample code for an identical CDR3. The chain employs TRBV5-6 and TRBJ1-1; no reliable D call. This CDR3 is 11 amino acids long. V gave up 3 bases and J gave up 8 bases, with 8 bases separating them. Looked up from germline, CDR1 is SGHDT and CDR2 is YYEEEE. The chain's CDR3 is CASSSGLEAFF. In DNA form, the CDR3 reads TGTGCCAGCAGCTCCGGACTAGAAGCTTTCTTT.

The CDR3 loop is CASSKTGTTYNEQFF. CDR3 DNA sequence: TGCGCCAGCAGCAAGACCGGGACTACTTACAATGAGCAGTTCTTC. V and J are TRBV5-1 and TRBJ2-1; 7 bases fit TRBD2. Trimming cost V 4 bases and J 4 bases; bases outside gene matches: 8. Germline CDR1 SGHRS, CDR2 YFSETQ. The CDR3 totals 15 residues.

The J gene is TRBJ2-7, the V gene TRBV29-1; D not resolved. V lost 5 bases and J lost 1, with 9 bases in between. Germline V CDR1 and CDR2: SQVTM, ANQGSEA. The CDR3 totals 12 residues. CDR3 loop: CSVNSPSYEQYF. The CDR3 DNA follows: TGCAGCGTTAACAGTCCTTCCTACGAGCAGTACTTC.

The chain has TRBV24-1 and TRBJ2-5; no clear D gene. Germline V gene data show CDR1 as KGHDR and CDR2 as SFDVKD. The V and J ends lost 7 bases and 3 bases respectively, with 5 bases between them. The CDR3 totals 11 residues. The DNA for the CDR3 is TGTGCCACCAGCTCAGAAGAGACCCAGTACTTC. Protein product: CATSSEETQYF.

This chain joins TRBV10-3 and TRBJ2-6, with D hard to call. The CDR3 length is 13 residues. CDR1 ENHRY and CDR2 SYGVKD come from the germline V gene. V was shortened by 7 bases and J by 3 bases, with 7 bases between the two germline ends. CDR3 residues: CAITPGGANVLTF. The CDR3 DNA reads as TGTGCCATCACCCCGGGTGGGGCCAACGTCCTGACTTTC.

J is TRBJ2-7 and V is TRBV18, with 10 bases lining up with TRBD1. Trimming took 4 bases from V and 4 from J; bases not matched to a gene: 7. The CDR3 contains 15 residues. Germline V lookup: CDR1 KGHSH, CDR2 LQKENI. The CDR3 region has the DNA TGTGCCAGCTCACGGCCGGGACAGGGGTTGTACGAGCAGTACTTC. It is translated as CASSRPGQGLYEQYF.

This sequence joins TRBV5-1 and TRBJ2-7; 7 nucleotides agree with TRBD1. From germline, CDR1 is SGHRS and CDR2 YFSETQ. V shed 5 bases and J 1 base; nucleotides not matched to a gene: 6. The CDR3 is made up of 14 amino acids. The CDR3 reads CASRNPGQSYEQYF. Here the CDR3 DNA reads TGCGCCAGCAGAAATCCGGGACAGTCCTACGAGCAGTACTTC.

CDR3 DNA sequence: TGCAGTGCTAGTCGGACTAGCGGCGGTGGCGAGCAGTACTTC. As protein: CSASRTSGGGEQYF. The J gene is TRBJ2-7, the V gene TRBV20-1; 10 nucleotides align to TRBD2. The CDR3 contains 14 residues. With 3 bases clipped from V and 6 bases from J, the junction kept 8 bases outside the gene matches. Germline values: CDR1 DFQATT, CDR2 SNEGSKA (reference sequence).

This rearrangement joins TRBV5-8 to TRBJ1-4; D gene unclear. Germline CDR1 is SGHTS and CDR2 is YDEGEE. The CDR3 length is 15 residues. Trimming pared 2 bases from V and 8 bases from J, leaving 16 bases between. DNA of the CDR3: TGTGCCAGCAGCTTTCCAAAAGTTCGGGGAGAAAAACTGTTTTTT. As protein: CASSFPKVRGEKLFF.

Remarks on this clone: Other DNA variants within this sample encode the same CDR3. The chain is built from TRBV5-1 and TRBJ2-7, with 8 positions matching TRBD1. Germline-derived CDR1 and CDR2 are SGHRS and YFSETQ. The CDR3 runs 14 residues. V dropped 0 bases and J dropped 2; count of bases not matched to a gene: 1. The CDR3 coding sequence is TGCGCCAGCAGCTTGGGGACAGGGCCCTACGAGCAGTACTTC. Its protein is CASSLGTGPYEQYF.

The chain uses TRBV11-3 and TRBJ1-3, with TRBD1 identical over 8 bases. V shed 3 bases and J 2 bases; nucleotides not matched to a gene: 3. This CDR3 comprises 15 residues. The V gene's germline CDR1 is SGHNT and CDR2 YENEEA. The CDR3: CASSLTGVTGNTIYF. The CDR3 DNA reads TGTGCCAGCAGCTTGACAGGGGTTACTGGAAACACCATATATTTT.

About this clone itself: This specimen includes other DNA sequences encoding the same CDR3. CDR3 DNA sequence: TGCGCCAGCAGCTTAAAATCGGACACTGAAGCTTTCTTT. It codes for CASSLKSDTEAFF. The chain carries TRBV5-1 and TRBJ1-1, with D unclear. The CDR3 contains 13 residues. V shed 2 bases and J shed 3 bases, with 8 bases lying between them. From germline, CDR1 is SGHRS and CDR2 YFSETQ.

This clone showed up just once. The rearrangement uses TRBV7-3 and TRBJ1-1; no firm D call. Germline lookup yields CDR1 SGHTA and CDR2 FQGTGA. Trimming left V 0 bases short and J 1 base short, with 6 bases between. CDR3 length: 14 residues. CDR3 sequence: CASSLTGENTEAFF. CDR3 in DNA: TGTGCCAGCAGCTTAACAGGAGAGAACACTGAAGCTTTCTTT.

The gene calls are TRBV11-3 and TRBJ2-1, with D possibly matching TRBD2 (6 bases). Germline-derived CDR1 and CDR2 are SGHNT and YENEEA. V was clipped by 4 bases and J by 2 bases, with 9 bases between them. The CDR3 runs 14 residues. The CDR3 bases are TGTGCCAGCAGCTCCGGGAGAACCTACAATGAGCAGTTCTTC. Protein sequence: CASSSGRTYNEQFF.

This clone was observed once. J is TRBJ2-5 and V is TRBV10-3, with TRBD2 identical over 8 bases. Germline assignment: CDR1 ENHRY and CDR2 SYGVKD. V shed 4 bases and J 2 bases; nucleotides not matched to a gene: 3. This CDR3 has 14 residues. CDR3 DNA sequence: TGTGCCATCAGTGTAGCGGGGTCTCAAGAGACCCAGTACTTC. Its protein is CAISVAGSQETQYF.